Shown below are 32 T cell receptor beta chains from a single sample sequenced in a study of blood T cells in healthy people across ages. The second PCR ran about 6 to 12 cycles with a sample-barcoded 5' primer and J-beta primers. MiXCR, run by TCRdb on the 5' RACE reads, gives a single entry per CDR3 protein. This table has 1.5 million to 2 million distinct CDR3 sequences, over 25% appearing once. Sequenced input: blood. These receptors were obtained from a woman between 25 and 40 years old in good health.

This clonotype was recorded a few times. V gene TRBV5-1 combines with J gene TRBJ2-1; a weak D match, TRBD2 (5 bases). The CDR3 is 12 amino acids. Germline V gene data show CDR1 as SGHRS and CDR2 as YFSETQ. V was shortened by 6 bases and J by 6 bases, with 10 bases between the two germline ends. The chain's CDR3 is CASTGLFNEQFF. CDR3 DNA sequence: TGCGCCAGCACCGGACTCTTCAATGAGCAGTTCTTC.

The chain is built from TRBV6-5 and TRBJ1-1; no clear D. The CDR3 length is 15 residues. Germline-derived CDR1 and CDR2 are MNHEY and SVGAGI. V lost 6 bases and J lost 3, with 17 bases in between. CDR3 nucleotide sequence: TGTGCCAGCAGATCACGAGGGCGCGGGGACACTGAAGCTTTCTTT. Amino acid sequence: CASRSRGRGDTEAFF.

This clonotype was detected ten times or more. The DNA for the CDR3 is TGCAGTGCTAGTAGCGGGGCTAACCTGGAGCAGTACTTC. It yields the protein CSASSGANLEQYF. The V and J genes are TRBV20-1 and TRBJ2-7; 8 bases line up with TRBD2. From germline, CDR1 is DFQATT and CDR2 SNEGSKA (reference sequence). V was pared by 3 bases and J by 7 bases, with 8 bases of the junction left unmatched. This CDR3 is 13 amino acids long.

V usage is TRBV12-3 or TRBV12-4 and J usage is TRBJ1-2, with D unclear. Trimming removed 5 bases from V and 4 bases from J, with 8 bases in between. CDR3 length: 12 residues. The CDR3 is CASSRKFYGYTF. As DNA, the CDR3 is TGTGCCAGCAGTCGCAAGTTCTATGGCTACACCTTC.

This chain joins TRBV28 and TRBJ2-1; D perhaps matches TRBD2 (6 bases). The CDR3 sequence is 12 residues long. V shed 6 bases and J shed 9 bases, with 12 bases lying between them. The germline CDR1 and CDR2 sequences are MDHEN and SYDVKM. The CDR3 is CASREGKGEQFF. CDR3 nucleotide sequence: TGTGCCAGCAGGGAGGGGAAGGGTGAGCAGTTCTTC.

This rearrangement joins TRBV7-9 to TRBJ2-3, with D uncertain. From germline, CDR1 is SEHNR and CDR2 FQNEAQ (reference sequence). The CDR3 has 12 amino acids. V dropped 5 bases and J dropped 5 bases, with 8 bases sitting between them. Written as DNA, the CDR3 is TGTGCCAGCAGCACCTTGCGAGATACGCAGTATTTT. It is translated as CASSTLRDTQYF.

In this sample, this clonotype turned up a few times. The rearrangement links TRBV6-1 to TRBJ2-5; D is unclear. The CDR3 covers 17 residues. Germline loops: CDR1 MNHNS, CDR2 SASEGT. The ends were cut back, 10 bases at V and 2 bases at J, with 26 bases in the middle. The CDR3 sequence: CATRVSPLWAPQETQYF. CDR3 coding DNA: TGTGCCACCCGAGTCTCCCCCCTTTGGGCTCCTCAAGAGACCCAGTACTTC.

This chain joins TRBV2 and TRBJ1-1; D is undetermined. V lost 7 bases, J lost 2 bases, and 11 bases lay in between. This CDR3 spans 13 amino acids. Germline CDR1 is SNHLY and CDR2 is FYNNEI. The DNA for the CDR3 is TGTGCCAGCAACCCAGAGCGTAACACTGAAGCTTTCTTT. It yields the protein CASNPERNTEAFF. The whole variable domain, remainder taken from reference TRBV2 and TRBJ1-1, is EPEVTQTPSHQVTQMGQEVILRCVPISNHLYFYWYRQILGQKVEFLVSFYNNEISEKSEIFDDQFSVERPDGSNFTLKIRSTKLEDSAMYFCASNPERNTEAFFGQGTRLTVV.

The rearrangement joins TRBV11-1 to TRBJ2-2, with no clear D. V was trimmed by 5 bases and J by 0 bases, leaving 7 bases between them. The CDR3 is 14 amino acids. Looked up from germline, CDR1 is SGHAT and CDR2 is FQDESV (reference sequence). The CDR3 sequence: CASSGRTNTGELFF. Here the CDR3 DNA reads TGTGCCAGCAGCGGACGGACGAACACCGGGGAGCTGTTTTTT. Full variable domain (remainder filled in from reference TRBV11-1 and TRBJ2-2): EAEVAQSPRYKITEKSQAVAFWCDPISGHATLYWYRQILGQGPELLVQFQDESVVDDSQLPKDRFSAERLKGVDSTLKIQPAELGDSAMYLCASSGRTNTGELFFGEGSRLTVL.

A few counts support this clonotype. The chain recombines TRBV19 with TRBJ2-1; perhaps TRBD2 as D (5 bases). The CDR3 has 16 amino acids. Germline CDR1 LNHDA, CDR2 SQIVND (reference sequence). Trimming removed 1 base from V and 8 bases from J, with 18 bases in between. Here the CDR3 DNA reads TGTGCCAGTAGTATAGCTGGACCCGGGAAGGCAGATGAGCAGTTCTTC. It yields the protein CASSIAGPGKADEQFF.

As to this clonotype: A read error may be the cause here, since a much bigger clone is one base away. The CDR3 protein is CSAIRGTSYEQFF. The CDR3 coding sequence is TGCAGTGCCATCAGGGGGACGTCCTACGAGCAGTTCTTC. The chain links TRBV20-1 to TRBJ2-1, with 7 bases that match TRBD1. Unmatched junction bases numbered 12, after V lost 6 bases and J lost 10 bases. Germline-derived CDR1 and CDR2 are DFQATT and SNEGSKA (reference sequence). The CDR3 is made up of 13 amino acids.

The V and J genes are TRBV20-1 and TRBJ2-3, with D tentatively TRBD1 (5 bases). CDR3 size: 16 residues. The germline V gene encodes CDR1 DFQATT and CDR2 SNEGSKA (reference sequence). The germline V and J ends were trimmed by 3 bases and 0 bases, with 16 bases remaining between them. CDR3 nucleotide sequence: TGCAGTGCTAGTTTGCTGGGGCGTACTAGCACAGATACGCAGTATTTT. Its protein product is CSASLLGRTSTDTQYF.

Ten or more counts support this clonotype. The chain uses TRBV20-1 and TRBJ2-7, with D perhaps TRBD2 (5 bases). The germline V and J ends were trimmed by 3 bases and 0 bases, with 12 bases remaining between them. There are 14 residues in the CDR3. Germline V lookup: CDR1 DFQATT, CDR2 SNEGSKA (reference sequence). This chain's CDR3 is CSARPGIGSYEQYF. The CDR3 DNA reads TGCAGTGCTAGGCCGGGAATTGGCTCCTACGAGCAGTACTTC.

With respect to this clonotype: One end of the junction is discordant with germline, which a read error may explain. The V call is TRBV6-5, the J call TRBJ1-1; D call uncertain. The germline CDR1 and CDR2 sequences are MNHEY and SVGAGI. This CDR3 contains 16 residues. The CDR3 bases are TGTGCCAGTAGTTATAGAGGGAGGATTGTGGACACTGAAGCTTTCTTT. Its translation is CASSYRGRIVDTEAFF.

The V and J genes are TRBV12-3 or TRBV12-4 and TRBJ2-1; 9 positions agree with TRBD1. The CDR3 contains 16 residues. V lost 7 bases to trimming and J lost 8 bases; unmatched junction nucleotides: 15. The CDR3 DNA follows: TGTGCCAGCACCTTATCCAGGACAGGGGAAGGGGATGAGCAGTTCTTC. Translating it yields CASTLSRTGEGDEQFF.

J is TRBJ2-7 and V is TRBV4-3; D ambiguous. Germline-derived CDR1 and CDR2 are LGHNA and YSLEER. The length of the CDR3 is 13 residues. Trimming removed 0 bases from V and 6 bases from J, with 9 bases in between. The CDR3 reads CASSQDMLGEQYF. The DNA of the CDR3 is TGCGCCAGCAGCCAAGATATGCTAGGCGAGCAGTACTTC.

This clonotype was observed at least ten times. The chain has TRBV7-9 and TRBJ2-5; D possibly corresponds to TRBD2 (5 bases). Looked up from germline, CDR1 is SEHNR and CDR2 is FQNEAQ (reference sequence). V was clipped by 2 bases and J by 5 bases, with 12 bases between them. This CDR3 is 14 amino acids long. CDR3 residues: CASSLSAARETQYF. In DNA, the CDR3 is TGTGCCAGCAGCTTATCAGCGGCAAGGGAGACCCAGTACTTC. The full variable domain, rest sourced from reference TRBV7-9 and TRBJ2-5, is DTGVSQNPRHKITKRGQNVTFRCDPISEHNRLYWYRQTLGQGPEFLTYFQNEAQLEKSRLLSDRFSAERPKGSFSTLEIQRTEQGDSAMYLCASSLSAARETQYFGPGTRLLVL.

This clonotype came up many times. The chain carries TRBV27 and TRBJ1-2; 7 nucleotides agree with TRBD1. CDR3 length: 14 residues. The germline gives CDR1 MNHEY, CDR2 SMNVEV (reference sequence). The J segment lost 4 bases and the V segment lost 5 bases, leaving 7 bases of the junction unmatched. This CDR3 is CASSARQGIYGYTF. The CDR3 nucleotides are TGTGCCAGCAGTGCCCGACAGGGTATCTATGGCTACACCTTC.

This clonotype was seen many times. The V gene is TRBV6-1, the J gene TRBJ2-5, with a possible D match to TRBD1 (6 bases). Germline V CDR1 and CDR2: MNHNS, SASEGT. With 7 bases removed from V and 4 bases from J, the gap between germline ends came to 16 bases. The CDR3 extends over 14 amino acids. CDR3 protein: CASNEQGSTETQYF. Here the CDR3 DNA reads TGTGCCAGCAACGAACAGGGTAGTACAGAGACCCAGTACTTC.

This clonotype has a handful of counts. The chain has TRBV11-2 and TRBJ2-1, with 9 bases matching TRBD2. Germline V gene sequence: CDR1 SGHAT, CDR2 FQNNGV. V lost 5 bases, J lost 9 bases, and 14 bases stayed unmatched. The CDR3 runs 16 residues. The CDR3: CASSAKLAGSGGEQFF. Here the CDR3 DNA reads TGTGCCAGCAGCGCCAAACTAGCGGGCTCCGGGGGTGAGCAGTTCTTC.

This clonotype was observed at least ten times. The rearrangement links TRBV4-3 to TRBJ2-1, with 7 bases matching TRBD2. This CDR3 region has 13 residues. Looked up from germline, CDR1 is LGHNA and CDR2 is YSLEER. V lost 3 bases to trimming and J lost 8 bases; unmatched junction nucleotides: 4. CDR3 sequence (DNA): TGCGCCAGCAGCCACACTAGCGAGGATGAGCAGTTCTTC. This codes for CASSHTSEDEQFF.

In this sample, this clonotype turned up a few times. CDR3 region: CASSFSGAGEQYF. The CDR3 DNA sequence: TGTGCCAGCAGTTTTAGCGGGGCTGGAGAGCAGTACTTC. The V gene is TRBV28, the J gene TRBJ2-7, with 8 bases that match TRBD2. Germline V CDR1 and CDR2: MDHEN, SYDVKM. This CDR3 comprises 13 residues. V gave up 3 bases and J gave up 7 bases; unmatched junction bases: 5.

This clonotype has a count of ten or more. V is TRBV29-1 and J is TRBJ2-3; weak D call: TRBD2 (5 bases). CDR3 size: 13 residues. Looked up from germline, CDR1 is SQVTM and CDR2 is ANQGSEA. V gave up 7 bases and J gave up 5 bases, with 16 bases separating them. CDR3 nucleotides: TGCAGCGCCGGGGTAGGGCTGGGAGATACGCAGTATTTT. Translation gives CSAGVGLGDTQYF.

This clonotype showed up many times. This chain links TRBV7-9 with TRBJ2-7; 9 bases align to TRBD1. CDR1 and CDR2 from the germline V gene are SEHNR and FQNEAQ (reference sequence). This CDR3 contains 15 residues. V shed 4 bases and J 5 bases; nucleotides not matched to a gene: 9. The CDR3 DNA follows: TGTGCCAGCAGCTCACCGGGACAGGGTTTTCACGAGCAGTACTTC. Residues: CASSSPGQGFHEQYF. The complete variable domain, with remaining parts taken from reference TRBV7-9 and TRBJ2-7, reads DTGVSQNPRHKITKRGQNVTFRCDPISEHNRLYWYRQTLGQGPEFLTYFQNEAQLEKSRLLSDRFSAERPKGSFSTLEIQRTEQGDSAMYLCASSSPGQGFHEQYFGPGTRLTVT.

V is TRBV4-2 and J is TRBJ2-3; TRBD2 agrees at 16 bases. V dropped 0 bases and J dropped 2; count of bases not matched to a gene: 5. Per the germline V gene, CDR1 is LGHNA and CDR2 is YNFKEQ. This CDR3 contains 19 residues. The CDR3 nucleotides are TGTGCCAGCAGCCAAGAGGGGACTAGCGGGGGGGAGGTCACAGATACGCAGTATTTT. Translating it yields CASSQEGTSGGEVTDTQYF.

The chain carries TRBV7-9 and TRBJ1-2; the D is unclear. Germline V gives CDR1 SEHNR, CDR2 FQNEAQ (reference sequence). The CDR3 is 15 amino acids. Trimming removed 4 bases from V and 7 bases from J, with 19 bases in between. The CDR3 loop is CASSSAGEPEGGYTF. The CDR3 bases are TGTGCCAGCAGCTCTGCCGGGGAACCGGAGGGTGGCTACACCTTC.

This rearrangement joins TRBV20-1 to TRBJ2-7; 7 bases fit TRBD1. J gave up 0 bases and V 4 bases, and 6 bases lay outside the gene matches. Germline V gives CDR1 DFQATT, CDR2 SNEGSKA (reference sequence). The CDR3 runs 14 residues. CDR3 residues: CSATGQESSYEQYF. DNA for the CDR3: TGCAGTGCTACAGGACAGGAAAGCTCCTACGAGCAGTACTTC.

V usage is TRBV20-1 and J usage is TRBJ2-5, with D possibly matching TRBD2 (7 bases). The germline CDR1 and CDR2 sequences are DFQATT and SNEGSKA (reference sequence). CDR3 length: 13 residues. The V end lost 0 bases, the J end lost 4 bases, and 9 bases lay between the germline ends. The CDR3 DNA reads TGCAGTGCTAGAGAGGGGGGGCCAGAGACCCAGTACTTC. Its protein is CSAREGGPETQYF.

The chain uses TRBV9 and TRBJ2-1, with 10 bases matching TRBD2. This CDR3 contains 16 residues. From germline, CDR1 is SGDLS and CDR2 YYNGEE. The V segment lost 9 bases and the J segment 8 bases; nucleotides outside the gene matches: 17. CDR3 sequence reads: CATIWLRLAGEDEQFF. CDR3 DNA sequence: TGTGCCACCATATGGCTCAGGCTAGCGGGAGAGGATGAGCAGTTCTTC.

This clonotype was found a few times. V gene TRBV6-5 combines with J gene TRBJ2-7; D unresolved. V dropped 7 bases and J dropped 5 bases, with 18 bases sitting between them. The CDR3 is 14 amino acids. Germline lookup yields CDR1 MNHEY and CDR2 SVGAGI. This CDR3 reads CASNPIRRVHEQYF. In DNA, the CDR3 is TGTGCCAGCAATCCGATACGACGGGTGCACGAGCAGTACTTC.

Note on this clonotype: This may be a read error, as it is one base from a much larger clone. The V gene is TRBV12-3 or TRBV12-4, the J gene TRBJ2-1; D gene uncertain. V lost 7 bases and J 5 bases, leaving 9 bases between the germline ends. The CDR3 runs 12 residues. The CDR3 coding sequence is TGTGCCAGCATCAACAATAACAATGAGCAGTTCTTC. Encoded protein: CASINNNNEQFF.

This clonotype occurred many times. V is TRBV2 and J is TRBJ2-3; the D is unclear. V was cut by 8 bases and J by 4 bases, with 10 bases left in between. The CDR3 contains 12 residues. The germline V gene has CDR1 SNHLY and CDR2 FYNNEI. CDR3 sequence reads: CASSPLPDTQYF. The CDR3 DNA sequence: TGTGCCAGCTCACCCCTACCAGATACGCAGTATTTT.